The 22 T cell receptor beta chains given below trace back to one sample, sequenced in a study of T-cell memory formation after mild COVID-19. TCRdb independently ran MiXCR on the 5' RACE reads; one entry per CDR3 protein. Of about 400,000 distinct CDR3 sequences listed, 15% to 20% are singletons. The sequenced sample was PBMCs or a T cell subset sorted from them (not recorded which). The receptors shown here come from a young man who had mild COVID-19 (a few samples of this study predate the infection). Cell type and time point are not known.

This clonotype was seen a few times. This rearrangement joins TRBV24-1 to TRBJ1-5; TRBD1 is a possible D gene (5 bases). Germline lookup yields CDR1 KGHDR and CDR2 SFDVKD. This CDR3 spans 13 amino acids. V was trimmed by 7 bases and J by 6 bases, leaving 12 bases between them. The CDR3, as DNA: TGTGCCACCAGCAGACGGGGGAGTCAGCCCCAGCATTTT. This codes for CATSRRGSQPQHF.

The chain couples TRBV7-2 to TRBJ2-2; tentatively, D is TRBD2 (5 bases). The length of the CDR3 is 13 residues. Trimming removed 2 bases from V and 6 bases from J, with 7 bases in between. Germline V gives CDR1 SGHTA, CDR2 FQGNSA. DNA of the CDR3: TGTGCCAGCAGCTTATACGGGGCCGGGGAGCTGTTTTTT. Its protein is CASSLYGAGELFF.

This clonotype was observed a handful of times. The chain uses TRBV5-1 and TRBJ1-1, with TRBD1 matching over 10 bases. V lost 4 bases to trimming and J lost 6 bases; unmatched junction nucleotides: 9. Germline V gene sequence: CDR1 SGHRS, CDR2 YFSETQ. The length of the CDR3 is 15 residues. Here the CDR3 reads CASSPRDRGNSEAFF. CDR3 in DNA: TGCGCCAGCAGCCCGAGGGACAGGGGTAACTCTGAAGCTTTCTTT.

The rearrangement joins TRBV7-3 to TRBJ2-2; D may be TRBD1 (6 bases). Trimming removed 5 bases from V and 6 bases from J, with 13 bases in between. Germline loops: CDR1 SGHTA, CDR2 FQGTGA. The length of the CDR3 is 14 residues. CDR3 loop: CASSRIRQAGELFF. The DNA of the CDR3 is TGTGCCAGCAGCAGGATAAGACAGGCCGGGGAGCTGTTTTTT.

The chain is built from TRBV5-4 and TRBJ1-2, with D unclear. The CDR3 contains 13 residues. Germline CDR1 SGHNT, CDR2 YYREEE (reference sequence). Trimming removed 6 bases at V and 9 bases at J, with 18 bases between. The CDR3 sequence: CASTAGTRRSYTF. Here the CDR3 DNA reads TGTGCCAGCACCGCGGGCACCCGGAGGAGCTACACCTTC.

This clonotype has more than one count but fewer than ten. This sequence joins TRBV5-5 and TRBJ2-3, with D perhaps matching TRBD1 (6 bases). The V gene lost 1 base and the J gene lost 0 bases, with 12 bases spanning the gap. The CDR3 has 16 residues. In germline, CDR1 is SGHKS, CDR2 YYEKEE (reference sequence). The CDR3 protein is CASSLYRASSTDTQYF. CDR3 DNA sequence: TGTGCCAGCAGCTTGTACAGGGCTTCTAGCACAGATACGCAGTATTTT. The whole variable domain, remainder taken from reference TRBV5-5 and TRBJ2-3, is DAGVTQSPTHLIKTRGQQVTLRCSPISGHKSVSWYQQVLGQGPQFIFQYYEKEERGRGNFPDRFSARQFPNYSSELNVNALLLGDSALYLCASSLYRASSTDTQYFGPGTRLTVL.

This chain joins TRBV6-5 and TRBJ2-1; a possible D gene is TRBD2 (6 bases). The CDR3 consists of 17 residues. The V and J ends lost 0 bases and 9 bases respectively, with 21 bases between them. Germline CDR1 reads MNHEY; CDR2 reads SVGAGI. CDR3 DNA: TGTGCCAGCAGTTACTCCCTACGGGACTCAGGGCGGGGTGAGCAGTTCTTC. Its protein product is CASSYSLRDSGRGEQFF.

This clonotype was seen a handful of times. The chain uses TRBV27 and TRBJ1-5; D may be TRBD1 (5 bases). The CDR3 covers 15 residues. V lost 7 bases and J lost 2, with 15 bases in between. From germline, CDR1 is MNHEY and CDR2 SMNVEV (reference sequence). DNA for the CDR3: TGTGCCAGCACGCGAGATCGGGGGGGCAATCAGCCCCAGCATTTT. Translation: CASTRDRGGNQPQHF.

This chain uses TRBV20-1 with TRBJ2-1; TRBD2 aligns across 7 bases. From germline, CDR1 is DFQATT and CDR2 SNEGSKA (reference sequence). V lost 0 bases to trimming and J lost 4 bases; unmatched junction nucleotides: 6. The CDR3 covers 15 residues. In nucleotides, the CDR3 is TGCAGTGCTAGAGAGCGGGGGAGCTTTTACAATGAGCAGTTCTTC. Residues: CSARERGSFYNEQFF.

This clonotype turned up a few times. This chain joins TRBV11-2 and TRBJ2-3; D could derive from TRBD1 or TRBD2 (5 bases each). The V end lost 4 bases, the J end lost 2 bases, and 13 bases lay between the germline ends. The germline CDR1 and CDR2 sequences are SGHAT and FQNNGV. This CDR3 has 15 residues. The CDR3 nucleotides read TGTGCCAGCAGCTCCCTTGTGGGGGACACAGATACGCAGTATTTT. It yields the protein CASSSLVGDTDTQYF.

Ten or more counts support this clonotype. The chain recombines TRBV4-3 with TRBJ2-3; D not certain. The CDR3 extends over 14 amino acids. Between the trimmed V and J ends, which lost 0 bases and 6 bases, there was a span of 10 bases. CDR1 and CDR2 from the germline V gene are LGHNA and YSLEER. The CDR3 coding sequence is TGCGCCAGCAGCCAAGATGGATCAGGCGATACGCAGTATTTT. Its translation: CASSQDGSGDTQYF.

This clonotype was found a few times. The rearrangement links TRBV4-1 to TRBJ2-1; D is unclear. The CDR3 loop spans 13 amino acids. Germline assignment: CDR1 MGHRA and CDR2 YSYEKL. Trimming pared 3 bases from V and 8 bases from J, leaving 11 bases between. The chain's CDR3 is CASSQVGVDEQFF. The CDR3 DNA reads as TGCGCCAGCAGCCAGGTTGGCGTGGATGAGCAGTTCTTC.

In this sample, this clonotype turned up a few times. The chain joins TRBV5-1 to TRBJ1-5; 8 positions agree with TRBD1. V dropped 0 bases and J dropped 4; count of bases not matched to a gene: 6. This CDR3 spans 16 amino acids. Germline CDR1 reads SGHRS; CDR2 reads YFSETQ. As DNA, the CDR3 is TGCGCCAGCAGCTTGGGAACAGGGGGGGTAAATCAGCCCCAGCATTTT. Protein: CASSLGTGGVNQPQHF.

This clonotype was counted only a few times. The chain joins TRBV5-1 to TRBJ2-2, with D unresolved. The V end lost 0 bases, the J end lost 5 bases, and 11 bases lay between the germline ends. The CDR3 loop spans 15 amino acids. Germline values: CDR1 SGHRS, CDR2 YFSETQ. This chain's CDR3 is CASSLASLFTGELFF. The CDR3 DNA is TGCGCCAGCAGCTTGGCCTCATTATTTACCGGGGAGCTGTTTTTT.

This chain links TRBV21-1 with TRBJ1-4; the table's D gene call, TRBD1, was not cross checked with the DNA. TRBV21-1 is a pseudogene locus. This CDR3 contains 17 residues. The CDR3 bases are TGTGCCAGCGGAATCCTTGGCAGGGATGCAACTAATGAAAAACTGTTTTTT. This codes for CASGILGRDATNEKLFF.

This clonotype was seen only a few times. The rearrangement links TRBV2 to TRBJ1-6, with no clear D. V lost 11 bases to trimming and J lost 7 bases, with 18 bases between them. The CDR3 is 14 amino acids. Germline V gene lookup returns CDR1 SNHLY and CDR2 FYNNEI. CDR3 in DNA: TGTGCCCGCTCCGGGTCGATACAAAATTCACCCCTCCACTTT. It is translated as CARSGSIQNSPLHF.

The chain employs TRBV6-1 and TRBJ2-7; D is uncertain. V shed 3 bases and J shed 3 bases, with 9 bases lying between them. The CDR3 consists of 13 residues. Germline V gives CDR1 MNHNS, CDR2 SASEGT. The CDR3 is CASSDDGFYEQYV. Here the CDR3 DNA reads TGTGCCAGCAGTGACGACGGTTTCTACGAGCAGTACGTC.

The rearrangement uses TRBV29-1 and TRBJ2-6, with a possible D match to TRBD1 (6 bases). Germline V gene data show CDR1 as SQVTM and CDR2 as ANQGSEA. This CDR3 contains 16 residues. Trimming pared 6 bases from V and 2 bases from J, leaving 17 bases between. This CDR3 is CSVTTGLVAGANVLTF. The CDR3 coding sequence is TGCAGCGTCACGACAGGTCTGGTCGCTGGGGCCAACGTCCTGACTTTC. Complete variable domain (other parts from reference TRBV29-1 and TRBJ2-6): SAVISQKPSRDICQRGTSLTIQCQVDSQVTMMFWYRQQPGQSLTLIATANQGSEATYESGFVIDKFPISRPNLTFSTLTVSNMSPEDSSIYLCSVTTGLVAGANVLTFGAGSRLTVL.

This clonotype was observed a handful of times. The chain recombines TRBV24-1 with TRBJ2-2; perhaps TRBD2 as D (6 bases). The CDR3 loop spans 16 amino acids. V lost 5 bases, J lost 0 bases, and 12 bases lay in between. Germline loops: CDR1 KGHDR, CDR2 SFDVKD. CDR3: CATSGNREPNTGELFF. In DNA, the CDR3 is TGTGCCACCAGTGGCAATCGGGAGCCGAACACCGGGGAGCTGTTTTTT.

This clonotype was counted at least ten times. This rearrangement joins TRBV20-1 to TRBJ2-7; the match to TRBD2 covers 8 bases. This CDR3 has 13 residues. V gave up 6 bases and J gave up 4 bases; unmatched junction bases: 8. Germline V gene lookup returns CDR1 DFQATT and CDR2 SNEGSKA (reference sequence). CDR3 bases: TGCAGTGCCCGGGAGGGGGACCTATACGAGCAGTACTTC. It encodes CSAREGDLYEQYF.

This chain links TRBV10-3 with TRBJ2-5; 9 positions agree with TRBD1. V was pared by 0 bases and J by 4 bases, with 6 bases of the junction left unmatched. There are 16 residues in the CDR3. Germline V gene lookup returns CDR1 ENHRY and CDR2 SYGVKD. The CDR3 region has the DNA TGTGCCATCAGTGAGTCACAGGGGGCCCGGGGAGAGACCCAGTACTTC. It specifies CAISESQGARGETQYF.

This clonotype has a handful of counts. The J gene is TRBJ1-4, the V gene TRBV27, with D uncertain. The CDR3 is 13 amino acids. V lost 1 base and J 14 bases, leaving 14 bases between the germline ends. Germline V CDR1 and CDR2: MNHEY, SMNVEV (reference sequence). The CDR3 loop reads CASSLYMGSDLFF. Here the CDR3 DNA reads TGTGCCAGCAGTTTATATATGGGGTCCGATCTGTTTTTT.